Presented here are 21 T cell receptor beta chains from one specimen sequenced in a study of CD8 T cells in Susac syndrome. Random-hexamer reverse transcription was applied to about 0.5 to 1 ug RNA. TCRdb re-called the immunoSEQ multiplex PCR reads with MiXCR, one entry per CDR3 protein. The sample includes about 300,000 distinct CDR3 sequences, around 91% of them seen just once. Sequenced: CD8+ T cells from PBMCs. These TCRs come from a human donor with multiple sclerosis.

CDR3 sequence reads: CSVEGTLLSYNEQFF. Here the CDR3 DNA reads TGCAGCGTTGAGGGGACATTGCTCTCCTACAATGAGCAGTTCTTC. V gene TRBV29-1 combines with J gene TRBJ2-1; possibly TRBD1 for D (6 bases). V lost 3 bases to trimming and J lost 0 bases, with 12 bases between them. Germline assignment: CDR1 SQVTM and CDR2 ANQGSEA. CDR3 length equals 15 residues.

The chain links TRBV4-3 to TRBJ1-2; D may be TRBD1 (5 bases). This CDR3 has 16 residues. CDR1 and CDR2 from the germline V gene are LGHNA and YSLEER. Trimming left V 0 bases short and J 1 base short, with 12 bases between. CDR3 sequence reads: CASSQDWAGSNYGYTF. The DNA for the CDR3 is TGCGCCAGCAGCCAAGATTGGGCAGGGAGTAACTATGGCTACACCTTC.

This sequence joins TRBV12-3 or TRBV12-4 and TRBJ2-3; D uncertain. The CDR3 runs 15 residues. Deletions cut 7 bases from V and 0 bases from J, with 14 bases between. The CDR3 coding sequence is TGTGCCAGCACCTTATTAGATACCAGCACAGATACGCAGTATTTT. Translated: CASTLLDTSTDTQYF.

This chain joins TRBV28 and TRBJ2-5; D may correspond to TRBD1 or TRBD2 (5 bases each). The germline CDR1 and CDR2 sequences are MDHEN and SYDVKM. V dropped 3 bases and J dropped 4 bases, with 24 bases sitting between them. CDR3 size: 18 residues. CDR3: CASSFYTAQRDGGETQYF. Here the CDR3 DNA reads TGTGCCAGCAGTTTCTACACTGCCCAAAGGGATGGGGGAGAGACCCAGTACTTC.

V gene TRBV7-3 combines with J gene TRBJ1-4; 8 nucleotides align to TRBD1. CDR1 is SGHTA, CDR2 FQGTGA, per germline. V was clipped by 5 bases and J by 3 bases; unmatched bases: 5. The CDR3 covers 15 residues. CDR3 DNA: TGTGCCAGCAGCCTGACAGGGGCCCCTAATGAAAAACTGTTTTTT. The encoded protein is CASSLTGAPNEKLFF. Full variable domain (missing parts from reference TRBV7-3 and TRBJ1-4): GAGVSQTPSNKVTEKGKYVELRCDPISGHTALYWYRQSLGQGPEFLIYFQGTGAADDSGLPNDRFFAVRPEGSVSTLKIQRTERGDSAVYLCASSLTGAPNEKLFFGSGTQLSVL.

The chain carries TRBV10-3 and TRBJ2-3; 9 bases agree with TRBD1. Germline-derived CDR1 and CDR2 are ENHRY and SYGVKD. Germline trimming cut 6 bases from V and 3 bases from J; bases unmatched to any gene: 10. This CDR3 is 16 amino acids long. CDR3 DNA sequence: TGTGCCATCAGGGCAGAACAGGGGGCTCGAACAGATACGCAGTATTTT. Translated, it gives CAIRAEQGARTDTQYF.

The chain has TRBV27 and TRBJ1-5; no clear D gene. The CDR3 extends over 14 amino acids. The germline CDR1 and CDR2 sequences are MNHEY and SMNVEV (reference sequence). The V and J ends lost 3 bases and 9 bases respectively, with 15 bases between them. CDR3 nucleotide sequence: TGTGCCAGCAGTTTTGCGCACGCTATCGCGCCCCAGCATTTT. It translates to CASSFAHAIAPQHF.

The V gene is TRBV13, the J gene TRBJ2-1, with 8 bases identical to TRBD1. After removal of 5 bases from V and 3 bases from J, the junction contained 6 bases not matched to a gene. From germline, CDR1 is PRHDT and CDR2 FYEKMQ (reference sequence). CDR3 length: 15 residues. CDR3 nucleotide sequence: TGTGCCAGCAGCACCGGACAGGGAGGCTACAATGAGCAGTTCTTC. It encodes CASSTGQGGYNEQFF.

Notes on this clonotype: No conserved phenylalanine or tryptophan ends this CDR3, so it is likely a read error. J is TRBJ1-1 and V is TRBV4-1; 9 bases agree with TRBD1. V gave up 4 bases and J gave up 3 bases; unmatched junction bases: 3. CDR3 length: 14 residues. Germline CDR1 reads MGHRA; CDR2 reads YSYEKL. Here the CDR3 DNA reads TGCGCCAGCAGCCCGGGACAGGGTGACACTGAAGCTTTCGTT. Residues: CASSPGQGDTEAFV.

This clonotype was seen only a few times. The chain links TRBV12-3 or TRBV12-4 to TRBJ2-5; TRBD1 aligns across 8 bases. The CDR3 extends over 14 amino acids. The trim removed 6 bases at V and 2 bases at J, leaving 5 bases unmatched. CDR3 residues: CASSPRTGQETQYF. In DNA, the CDR3 is TGTGCCAGCAGCCCCCGGACAGGGCAAGAGACCCAGTACTTC.

The rearrangement joins TRBV20-1 to TRBJ2-3; 7 nucleotides match TRBD2. From germline, CDR1 is DFQATT and CDR2 SNEGSKA (reference sequence). The CDR3 has 10 amino acids. Unmatched junction bases numbered 2, after V lost 6 bases and J lost 8 bases. The CDR3 bases are TGCAGTGCACGGACTAGTACGCAGTATTTT. As protein: CSARTSTQYF.

This sequence joins TRBV28 and TRBJ2-5; D might be TRBD1 (6 bases). The CDR3 has 13 residues. Germline V CDR1 and CDR2: MDHEN, SYDVKM. V lost 7 bases and J 4 bases, leaving 13 bases between the germline ends. CDR3 residues: CASTLLQGETQYF. The CDR3 DNA reads as TGTGCCAGCACCTTACTACAGGGAGAGACCCAGTACTTC. The variable domain in full, completed from reference TRBV28 and TRBJ2-5, reads DVKVTQSSRYLVKRTGEKVFLECVQDMDHENMFWYRQDPGLGLRLIYFSYDVKMKEKGDIPEGYSVSREKKERFSLILESASTNQTSMYLCASTLLQGETQYFGPGTRLLVL.

This clonotype has only one observation. The J gene is TRBJ1-1, the V gene TRBV2; no clear D. Germline loops: CDR1 SNHLY, CDR2 FYNNEI. This CDR3 is built from 10 residues. The ends were cut back, 0 bases at V and 11 bases at J, with 4 bases in the middle. The CDR3 nucleotides read TGTGCCAGCAGTGAAGCAGACGCTTTCTTT. Its protein product is CASSEADAFF.

This chain joins TRBV9 and TRBJ1-2, with 10 bases identical to TRBD1. Germline V gene data show CDR1 as SGDLS and CDR2 as YYNGEE. V shed 0 bases and J 5 bases; nucleotides not matched to a gene: 1. The CDR3 runs 14 residues. The DNA of the CDR3 is TGTGCCAGCAGCGTAGGACAGGGGGCGTATGGCTACACCTTC. Encoded protein: CASSVGQGAYGYTF.

The table lists this clonotype with a count of one. This chain links TRBV10-3 with TRBJ2-7, with 9 bases aligning to TRBD1. The germline CDR1 and CDR2 sequences are ENHRY and SYGVKD. V dropped 10 bases and J dropped 1; count of bases not matched to a gene: 5. The length of the CDR3 is 13 residues. The CDR3 protein is CATRTGVSYEQYF. In nucleotides, the CDR3 is TGTGCCACTCGGACAGGGGTATCCTACGAGCAGTACTTC.

This clonotype was detected many times. The CDR3 DNA reads as TGTGCCAGCAGGAACGGACTGGCCTACGAGCAGTACTTC. Its protein product is CASRNGLAYEQYF. The genes are TRBV7-9 and TRBJ2-7, with D perhaps matching TRBD2 (5 bases). V lost 6 bases to trimming and J lost 2 bases, with 11 bases between them. Germline V gene lookup returns CDR1 SEHNR and CDR2 FQNEAQ (reference sequence). This CDR3 has 13 residues.

The chain is built from TRBV6-2 or TRBV6-3 and TRBJ2-2; the D gene is possibly TRBD2 (5 bases). The CDR3 is 14 residues long. The V gene's germline CDR1 is MNHEY and CDR2 SVGEGT. V was trimmed by 11 bases and J by 3 bases, leaving 16 bases between them. The CDR3 loop is CAGRAFHDTGELFF. The DNA of the CDR3 is TGTGCCGGGAGAGCATTTCACGACACCGGGGAGCTGTTTTTT.

The chain combines TRBV19 with TRBJ2-1, with 7 bases aligning to TRBD1. The CDR3 extends over 12 amino acids. V dropped 5 bases and J dropped 10; count of bases not matched to a gene: 5. Germline values: CDR1 LNHDA, CDR2 SQIVND (reference sequence). The DNA of the CDR3 is TGTGCCAGTAGTGTGACAGGGCACGAGCAGTTCTTC. Residues: CASSVTGHEQFF. The complete variable domain, with remaining parts taken from reference TRBV19 and TRBJ2-1, reads DGGITQSPKYLFRKEGQNVTLSCEQNLNHDAMYWYRQDPGQGLRLIYYSQIVNDFQKGDIAEGYSVSREKKESFPLTVTSAQKNPTAFYLCASSVTGHEQFFGPGTRLTVL.

V and J are TRBV20-1 and TRBJ2-1; tentatively, D is TRBD2 (6 bases). Germline V gene data show CDR1 as DFQATT and CDR2 as SNEGSKA (reference sequence). The CDR3 spans 13 residues. Trimming stripped 3 bases from V and 6 bases from J, with 12 bases between. The CDR3 region has the DNA TGCAGTGCTAGCGGGAGTGGGATCAATGAGCAGTTCTTC. Translation: CSASGSGINEQFF.

This chain uses TRBV4-1 with TRBJ1-6; 10 bases fit TRBD1. Germline CDR1 MGHRA, CDR2 YSYEKL. J was trimmed by 10 bases and V by 3 bases; bases with no gene match: 6. The CDR3 spans 15 residues. CDR3 in amino acids: CASSQRTGGNSPLHF. The CDR3 bases are TGCGCCAGCAGCCAGCGGACAGGGGGGAACTCACCCCTCCACTTT.

DNA of the CDR3: TGTGCCACAACGGGACAGTTTAACACCGGGGAGCTGTTTTTT. It is translated as CATTGQFNTGELFF. The V and J genes are TRBV15 and TRBJ2-2; 7 bases are a match to TRBD1. Per germline, CDR1 LNHNV and CDR2 YYDKDF (reference sequence). CDR3 length: 14 amino acids. The ends lost 9 bases at V and 2 bases at J; junction bases unmatched: 6.